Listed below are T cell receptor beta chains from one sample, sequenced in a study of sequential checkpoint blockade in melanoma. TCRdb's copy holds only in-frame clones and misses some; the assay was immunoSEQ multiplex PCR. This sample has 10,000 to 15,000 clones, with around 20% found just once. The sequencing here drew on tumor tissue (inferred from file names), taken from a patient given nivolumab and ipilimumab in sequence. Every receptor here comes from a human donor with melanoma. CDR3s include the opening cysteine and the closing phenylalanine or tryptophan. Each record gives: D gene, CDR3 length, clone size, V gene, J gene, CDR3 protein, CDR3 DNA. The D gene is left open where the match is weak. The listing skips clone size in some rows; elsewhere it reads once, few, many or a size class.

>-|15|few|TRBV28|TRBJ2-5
CASSFRQDPWETQYF
TGTGCCAGCAGTTTCAGACAGGACCCTTGGGAGACCCAGTACTTC
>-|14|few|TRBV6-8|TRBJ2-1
CASSYRLGDHEQFF
TGTGCCAGCAGTTACCGCCTTGGGGACCATGAGCAGTTCTTC
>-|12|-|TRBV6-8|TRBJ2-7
CAAAREPTHETF
TGTGCCGCGGCCAGGGAGCCTACCCATGAAACGTTC
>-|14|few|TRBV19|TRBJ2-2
CASSMSGWTGELFF
TGTGCCAGTAGTATGTCAGGGTGGACCGGGGAGCTGTTTTTT
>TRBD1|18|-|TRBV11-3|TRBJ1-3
CASSLDIRTGMSGNTIYF
TGTGCCAGCAGCTTAGATATTCGGACAGGGATGTCTGGAAACACCATATATTTT
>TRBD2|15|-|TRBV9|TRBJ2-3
CASSVGPSGIDTQYF
TGTGCCAGCAGCGTAGGCCCTAGCGGGATAGATACGCAGTATTTT
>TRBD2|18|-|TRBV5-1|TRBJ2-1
CASSPGGTSGGSYNEQFF
TGCGCCAGCAGCCCAGGGGGGACTAGCGGGGGCTCCTACAATGAGCAGTTCTTC
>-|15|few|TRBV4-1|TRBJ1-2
CASSQDGGRDYGYTF
TGCGCCAGCAGCCAAGATGGTGGCAGGGACTATGGCTACACCTTC
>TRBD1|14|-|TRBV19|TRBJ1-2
CASSLQGGNYGYTF
TGTGCCAGTAGTCTGCAGGGGGGAAACTATGGCTACACCTTC
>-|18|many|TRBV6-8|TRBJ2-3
CASSYSIRPGTSTDTQYF
TGTGCCAGCAGTTACTCGATCAGGCCCGGGACGAGCACAGATACGCAGTATTTT
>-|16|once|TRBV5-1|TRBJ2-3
CASSLYGPGNTDTQYF
TGCGCCAGCAGCTTGTATGGGCCCGGGAACACAGATACGCAGTATTTT
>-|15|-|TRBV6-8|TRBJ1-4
CASSYSPGYNEKLFF
TGTGCCAGCAGTTACTCCCCGGGGTATAATGAAAAACTGTTTTTT
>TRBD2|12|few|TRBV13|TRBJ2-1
CASSLASGRVFF
TGTGCCAGCAGCTTAGCTAGCGGGAGAGTGTTCTTC
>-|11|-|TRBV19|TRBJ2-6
CASSGANVLTF
TGTGCCAGCTCTGGGGCCAACGTCCTGACTTTC
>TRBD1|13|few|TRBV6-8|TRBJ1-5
CASGDRGNQPQHF
TGTGCCAGCGGGGACAGGGGCAATCAGCCCCAGCATTTT
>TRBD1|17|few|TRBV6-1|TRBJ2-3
CASSEDPGGASTDTQYF
TGTGCCAGCAGTGAAGACCCAGGGGGCGCGAGCACAGATACGCAGTATTTT
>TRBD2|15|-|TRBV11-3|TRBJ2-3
CASSLEPGGPDTQYF
TGTGCCAGCAGCTTGGAACCGGGGGGGCCAGATACGCAGTATTTT
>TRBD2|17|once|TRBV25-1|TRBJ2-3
CASSEYLGGRSTDTQYF
TGTGCCAGCAGTGAATACTTAGGCGGGAGGAGCACAGATACGCAGTATTTT
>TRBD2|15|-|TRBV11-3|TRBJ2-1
CASSQTSGRVNEQFF
TGTGCCAGCAGCCAGACTAGCGGGAGGGTTAATGAGCAGTTCTTC
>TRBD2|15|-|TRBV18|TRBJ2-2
CASSPRAGNTGELFF
TGTGCCAGCTCACCTCGAGCGGGAAACACCGGGGAGCTGTTTTTT
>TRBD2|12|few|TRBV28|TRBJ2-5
CASNHGGETQYF
TGTGCCAGCAACCACGGGGGGGAGACCCAGTACTTC
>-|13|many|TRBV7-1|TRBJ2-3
CASSFGGTDTQYF
TGTGCCAGCAGCTTCGGGGGTACAGATACGCAGTATTTT
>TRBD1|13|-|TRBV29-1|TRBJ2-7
CSVKTGSSYEQYF
TGCAGCGTTAAGACAGGGTCCTCCTACGAGCAGTACTTC
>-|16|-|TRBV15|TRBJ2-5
CATSRQGLRVQETQYF
TGTGCCACCAGCAGGCAGGGGTTGAGGGTCCAAGAGACCCAGTACTTC
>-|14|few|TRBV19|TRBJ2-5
CASSIGPARETQYF
TGTGCCAGTAGTATAGGGCCAGCTAGGGAGACCCAGTACTTC
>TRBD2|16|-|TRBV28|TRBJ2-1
CASLSGGRSSYNEQFF
TGTGCCAGTCTAAGCGGGGGGCGGAGCTCCTACAATGAGCAGTTCTTC
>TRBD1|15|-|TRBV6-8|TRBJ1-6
CAISLQGSRESPLHF
TGTGCCATCAGCTTACAGGGGTCTAGGGAATCACCCCTCCACTTT
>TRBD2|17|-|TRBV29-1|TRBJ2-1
CSVTLAGGYGGPMEQFF
TGCAGCGTCACCCTAGCGGGAGGCTACGGGGGCCCAATGGAGCAGTTCTTC
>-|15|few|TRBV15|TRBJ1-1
CATSRGGLPNTEAFF
TGTGCCACCAGCAGAGGGGGACTGCCGAACACTGAAGCTTTCTTT
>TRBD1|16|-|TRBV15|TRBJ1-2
CATSRGRDRGHYGYTF
TGTGCCACCAGCAGAGGGCGGGACAGGGGGCACTATGGCTACACCTTC
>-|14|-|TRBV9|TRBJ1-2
CASSEYLYNYGYTF
TGTGCCAGCAGTGAGTACCTTTATAACTATGGCTACACCTTC
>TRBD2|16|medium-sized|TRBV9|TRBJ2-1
CASSVEIAGVGNEQFF
TGTGCCAGCAGCGTAGAAATAGCGGGAGTCGGGAATGAGCAGTTCTTC
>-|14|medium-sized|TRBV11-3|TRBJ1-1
CASSHRDKYTEAFF
TGTGCCAGCAGCCATCGGGACAAGTACACTGAAGCTTTCTTT
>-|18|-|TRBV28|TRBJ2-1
CASSLGYGGPLRYNEQFF
TGTGCCAGCAGTTTAGGCTATGGGGGGCCCCTGCGCTACAATGAGCAGTTCTTC
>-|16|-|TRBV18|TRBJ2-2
CASSLDSTIFSGELFF
TGTGCCAGCTCACTGGACAGCACGATATTCAGCGGGGAGCTGTTTTTT
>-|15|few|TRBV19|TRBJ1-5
CASSWTASFNQPQHF
TGTGCCAGTAGCTGGACAGCTAGTTTCAATCAGCCCCAGCATTTT
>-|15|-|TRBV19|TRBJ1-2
CASSYRLGLDYGYTF
TGTGCCAGTAGTTACCGTCTGGGGTTGGACTATGGCTACACCTTC
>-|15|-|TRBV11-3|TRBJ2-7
CASSLYAGSSYEQYF
TGTGCCAGCAGCTTATATGCAGGGTCCTCCTACGAGCAGTACTTC
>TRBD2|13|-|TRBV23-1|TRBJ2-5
CASSPGLVETQYF
TGCGCCAGCAGCCCGGGACTAGTGGAGACCCAGTACTTC
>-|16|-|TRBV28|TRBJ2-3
CASSPTPQAATDTQYF
TGTGCCAGCAGTCCCACGCCTCAGGCTGCAACAGATACGCAGTATTTT
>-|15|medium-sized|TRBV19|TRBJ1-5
CASRDGTLSNQPQHF
TGTGCCAGTCGAGACGGGACATTGAGCAATCAGCCCCAGCATTTT
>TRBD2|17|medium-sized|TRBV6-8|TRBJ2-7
CASTEGRLAGDVYEQYF
TGTGCCAGCACCGAGGGACGACTAGCGGGAGATGTATACGAGCAGTACTTC
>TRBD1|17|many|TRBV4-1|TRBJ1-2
CASRKGFRDRHNYGYTF
TGCGCCAGCCGCAAGGGGTTTAGGGACAGACATAACTATGGCTACACCTTC
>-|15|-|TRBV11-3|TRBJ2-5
CASSPEGGWAETQYF
TGTGCCAGCAGCCCAGAGGGGGGCTGGGCAGAGACCCAGTACTTC
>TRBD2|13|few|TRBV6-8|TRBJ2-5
CASTTGTRIAQYF
TGTGCCAGCACAACCGGGACTAGGATAGCCCAGTACTTC
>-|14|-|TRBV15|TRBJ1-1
CATTGEPGNTEAFF
TGTGCCACCACGGGGGAACCTGGGAACACTGAAGCTTTCTTT
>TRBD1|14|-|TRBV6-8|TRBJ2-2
CASSLDRVAGELFF
TGTGCCAGCAGTCTGGACAGGGTAGCCGGGGAGCTGTTTTTT
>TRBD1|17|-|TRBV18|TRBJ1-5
CASSPGTGKGSNQPQHF
TGTGCCAGCTCACCCGGGACAGGGAAGGGGAGCAATCAGCCCCAGCATTTT
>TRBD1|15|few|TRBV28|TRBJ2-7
CASSSPGQVVYEQYF
TGTGCCAGCAGTTCCCCTGGACAGGTTGTATACGAGCAGTACTTC
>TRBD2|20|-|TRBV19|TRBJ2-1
CASSRPRTSGRSSSYNEQFF
TGTGCCAGTAGTAGACCCAGGACTAGCGGGAGGTCGAGCTCCTACAATGAGCAGTTCTTC
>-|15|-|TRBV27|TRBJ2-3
CASSLLGPYTDTQYF
TGTGCCAGCAGTTTACTAGGCCCTTACACAGATACGCAGTATTTT
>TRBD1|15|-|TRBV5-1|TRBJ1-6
CASSPGQGYNSPLHF
TGCGCCAGCAGCCCCGGACAGGGATATAATTCACCCCTCCACTTT
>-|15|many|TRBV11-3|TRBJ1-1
CASSPPSSHFPEAFF
TGTGCCAGCAGCCCTCCGAGCTCCCATTTCCCCGAAGCTTTCTTT